Presented here are 3 T cell receptor beta chains from one specimen sequenced in a study of CD8 T cells in Susac syndrome. Random hexamers served to reverse transcribe roughly 0.5 to 1 ug RNA. From the immunoSEQ multiplex PCR reads, TCRdb called clonotypes with MiXCR, one entry per CDR3 protein. This table holds 400,000 or so distinct CDR3 sequences, about 85% found once. The sample taken for sequencing was CD8+ T cells from PBMCs. The receptors were sampled from a human donor with multiple sclerosis.

This clonotype was seen a few times. The V gene is TRBV5-1, the J gene TRBJ2-2; possibly TRBD1 for D (6 bases). The CDR3 has 15 amino acids. Germline CDR1 is SGHRS and CDR2 is YFSETQ. V was trimmed by 2 bases and J by 6 bases, leaving 14 bases between them. CDR3 region: CASSFFGGDPGELFF. The CDR3 coding sequence is TGCGCCAGCAGCTTTTTTGGGGGCGACCCCGGGGAGCTGTTTTTT.

The V and J genes are TRBV7-9 and TRBJ2-7; D may be TRBD2 (5 bases). V was clipped by 6 bases and J by 3 bases, with 12 bases between them. Germline-derived CDR1 and CDR2 are SEHNR and FQNEAQ (reference sequence). CDR3 size: 13 residues. CDR3 protein: CASREGAGYEQYF. Here the CDR3 DNA reads TGTGCCAGCAGAGAGGGAGCAGGCTACGAGCAGTACTTC.

CDR3 in DNA: TGTGCCAGCAGCAAAGTTGTCAGGTCTGAAAACATTCAGTACTTC. This sequence encodes CASSKVVRSENIQYF. The V call is TRBV21-1, the J call TRBJ2-4. TRBV21-1 is noted as a pseudogene. The length of the CDR3 is 15 residues.